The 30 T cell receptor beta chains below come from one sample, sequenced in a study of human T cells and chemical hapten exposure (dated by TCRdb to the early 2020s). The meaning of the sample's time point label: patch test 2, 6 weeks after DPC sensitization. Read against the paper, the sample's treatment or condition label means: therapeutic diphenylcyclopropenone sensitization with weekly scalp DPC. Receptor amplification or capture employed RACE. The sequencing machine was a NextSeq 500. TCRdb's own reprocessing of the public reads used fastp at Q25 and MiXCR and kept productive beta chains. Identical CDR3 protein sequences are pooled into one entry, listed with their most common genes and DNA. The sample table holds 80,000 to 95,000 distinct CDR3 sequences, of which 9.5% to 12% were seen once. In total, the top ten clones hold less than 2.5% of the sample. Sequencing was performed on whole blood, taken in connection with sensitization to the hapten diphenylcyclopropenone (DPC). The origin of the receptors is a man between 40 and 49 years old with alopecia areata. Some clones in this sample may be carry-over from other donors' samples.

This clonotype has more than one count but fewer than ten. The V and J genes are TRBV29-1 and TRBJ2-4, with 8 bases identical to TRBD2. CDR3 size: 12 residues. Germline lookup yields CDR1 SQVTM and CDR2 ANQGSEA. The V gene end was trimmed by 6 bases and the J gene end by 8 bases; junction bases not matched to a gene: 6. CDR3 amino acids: CSVEGLEDIQYF. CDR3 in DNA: TGCAGCGTGGAGGGACTAGAGGACATTCAGTACTTC.

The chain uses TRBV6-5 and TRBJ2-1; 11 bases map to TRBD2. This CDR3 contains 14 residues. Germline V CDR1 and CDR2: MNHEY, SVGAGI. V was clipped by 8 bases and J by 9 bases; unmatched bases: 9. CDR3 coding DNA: TGTGCCAGCGGGGCTAGCGGGAGGAATGGTGAGCAGTTCTTC. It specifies CASGASGRNGEQFF.

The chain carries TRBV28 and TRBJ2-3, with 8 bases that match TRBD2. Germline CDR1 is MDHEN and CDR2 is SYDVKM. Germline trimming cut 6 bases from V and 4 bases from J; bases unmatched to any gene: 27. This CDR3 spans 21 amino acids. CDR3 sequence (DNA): TGTGCCAGCAGCCTTTTTAGGAGCGGGGGAATACCGTCCCCGTACGCAGATACGCAGTATTTT. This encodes CASSLFRSGGIPSPYADTQYF.

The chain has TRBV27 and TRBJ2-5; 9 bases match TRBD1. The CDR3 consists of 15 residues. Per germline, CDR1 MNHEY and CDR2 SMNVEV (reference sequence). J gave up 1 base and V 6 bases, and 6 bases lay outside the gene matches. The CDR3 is CASRRQGGGQETQYF. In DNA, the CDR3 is TGTGCCAGCAGGAGACAGGGGGGAGGCCAAGAGACCCAGTACTTC.

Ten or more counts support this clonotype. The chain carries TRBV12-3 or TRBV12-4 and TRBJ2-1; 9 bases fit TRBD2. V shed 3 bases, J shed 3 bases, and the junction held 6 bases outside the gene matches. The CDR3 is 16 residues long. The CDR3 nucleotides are TGTGCCAGCAGTTTGGCGGGACTAGCCGACTACAATGAGCAGTTCTTC. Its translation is CASSLAGLADYNEQFF.

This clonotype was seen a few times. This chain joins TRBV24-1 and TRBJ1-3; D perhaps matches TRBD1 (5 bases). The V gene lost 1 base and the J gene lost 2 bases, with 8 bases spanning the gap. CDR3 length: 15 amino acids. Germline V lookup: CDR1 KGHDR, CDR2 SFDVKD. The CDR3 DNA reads TGTGCCACCAGTGATTTAAGGGGAACTGGAAACACCATATATTTT. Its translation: CATSDLRGTGNTIYF.

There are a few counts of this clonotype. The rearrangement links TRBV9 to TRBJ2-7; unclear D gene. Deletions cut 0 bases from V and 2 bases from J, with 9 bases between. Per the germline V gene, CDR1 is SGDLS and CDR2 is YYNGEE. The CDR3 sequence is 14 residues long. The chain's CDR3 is CASSVGSSPYEQYF. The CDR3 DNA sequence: TGTGCCAGCAGCGTAGGGTCCAGTCCCTACGAGCAGTACTTC.

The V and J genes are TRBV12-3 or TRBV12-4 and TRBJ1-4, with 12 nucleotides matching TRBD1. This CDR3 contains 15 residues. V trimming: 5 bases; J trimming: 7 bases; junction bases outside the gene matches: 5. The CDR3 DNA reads TGTGCCAGCAGTCCAGGGACAGGGGGCGGTGAAAAACTGTTTTTT. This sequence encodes CASSPGTGGGEKLFF.

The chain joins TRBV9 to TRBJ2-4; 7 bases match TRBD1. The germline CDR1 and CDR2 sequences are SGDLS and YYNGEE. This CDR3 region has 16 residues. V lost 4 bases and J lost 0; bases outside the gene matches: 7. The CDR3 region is CASSTTGVLAKNIQYF. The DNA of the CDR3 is TGTGCCAGCAGCACAACAGGGGTTTTAGCCAAAAACATTCAGTACTTC.

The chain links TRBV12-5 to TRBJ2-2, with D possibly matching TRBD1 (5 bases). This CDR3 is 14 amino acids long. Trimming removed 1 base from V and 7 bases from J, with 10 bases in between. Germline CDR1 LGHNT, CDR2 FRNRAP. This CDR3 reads CASGLGQQGGELFF. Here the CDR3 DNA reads TGTGCTAGTGGTTTGGGGCAGCAGGGCGGGGAGCTGTTTTTT.

The CDR3 here is CASRPLAGVLYF. CDR3 nucleotides: TGTGCCAGCAGACCACTAGCGGGAGTTTTGTACTTC. This chain connects TRBV6-2 or TRBV6-3 to TRBJ2-7; 11 bases agree with TRBD2. In germline, CDR1 is MNHEY, CDR2 SVGEGT. V shed 6 bases and J 12 bases; nucleotides not matched to a gene: 7. The CDR3 length is 12 residues.

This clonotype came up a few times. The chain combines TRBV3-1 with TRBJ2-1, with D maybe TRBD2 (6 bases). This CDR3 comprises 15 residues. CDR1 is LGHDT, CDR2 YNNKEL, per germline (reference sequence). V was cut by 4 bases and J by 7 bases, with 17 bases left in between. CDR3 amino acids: CASSRYSGGANEQFF. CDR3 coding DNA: TGTGCCAGCAGCCGTTATAGCGGAGGGGCTAATGAGCAGTTCTTC.

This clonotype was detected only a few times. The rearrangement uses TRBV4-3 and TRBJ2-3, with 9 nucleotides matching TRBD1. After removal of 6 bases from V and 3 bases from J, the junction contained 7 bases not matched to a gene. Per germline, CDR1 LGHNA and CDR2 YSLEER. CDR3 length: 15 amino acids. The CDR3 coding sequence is TGCGCCAGCAGTCGAACAGGGGGCAGGACAGATACGCAGTATTTT. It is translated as CASSRTGGRTDTQYF.

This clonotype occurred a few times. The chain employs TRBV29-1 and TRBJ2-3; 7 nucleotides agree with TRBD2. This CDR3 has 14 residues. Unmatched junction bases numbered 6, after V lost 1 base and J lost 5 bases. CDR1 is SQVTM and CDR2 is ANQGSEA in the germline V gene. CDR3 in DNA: TGCAGCGTTGAAGGCGGGAGCTCAGGAGATACGCAGTATTTT. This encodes CSVEGGSSGDTQYF.

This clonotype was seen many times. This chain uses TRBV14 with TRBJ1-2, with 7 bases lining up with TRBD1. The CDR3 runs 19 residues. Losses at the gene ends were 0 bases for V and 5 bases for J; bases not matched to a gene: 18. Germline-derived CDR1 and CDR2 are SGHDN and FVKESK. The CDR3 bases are TGTGCCAGCAGCCAAGACCCCCGACAGGGCCCGGCCGGGAGTTATGGCTACACCTTC. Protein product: CASSQDPRQGPAGSYGYTF.

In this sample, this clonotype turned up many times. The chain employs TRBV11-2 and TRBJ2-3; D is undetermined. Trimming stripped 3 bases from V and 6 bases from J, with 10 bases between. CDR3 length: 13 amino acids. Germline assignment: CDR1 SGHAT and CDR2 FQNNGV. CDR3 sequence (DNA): TGTGCCAGCAGCTTCACCCAGGCGGATACGCAGTATTTT. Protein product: CASSFTQADTQYF.

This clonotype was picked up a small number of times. The CDR3 DNA reads TGTGCCAGCAGACGCTCCGGAACTAGCGGTTACTACGAGCAGTACTTC. Amino acids: CASRRSGTSGYYEQYF. The chain employs TRBV28 and TRBJ2-7; 8 bases align to TRBD2. J gave up 3 bases and V 6 bases, and 13 bases lay outside the gene matches. Germline V gives CDR1 MDHEN, CDR2 SYDVKM. The CDR3 loop spans 16 amino acids.

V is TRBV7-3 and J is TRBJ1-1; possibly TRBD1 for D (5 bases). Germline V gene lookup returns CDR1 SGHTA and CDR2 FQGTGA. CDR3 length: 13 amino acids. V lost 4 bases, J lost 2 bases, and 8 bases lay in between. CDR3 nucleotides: TGTGCCAGCAGCTCGCAGGGAAACACTGAAGCTTTCTTT. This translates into CASSSQGNTEAFF.

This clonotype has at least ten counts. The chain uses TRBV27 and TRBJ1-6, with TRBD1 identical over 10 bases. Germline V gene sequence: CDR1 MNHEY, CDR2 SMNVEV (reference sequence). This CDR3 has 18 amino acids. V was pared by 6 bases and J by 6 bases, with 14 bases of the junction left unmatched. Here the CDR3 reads CASRYRPGQGSRNSPLHF. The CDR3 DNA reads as TGTGCCAGCAGATATAGACCGGGACAGGGGTCGCGTAATTCACCCCTCCACTTT.

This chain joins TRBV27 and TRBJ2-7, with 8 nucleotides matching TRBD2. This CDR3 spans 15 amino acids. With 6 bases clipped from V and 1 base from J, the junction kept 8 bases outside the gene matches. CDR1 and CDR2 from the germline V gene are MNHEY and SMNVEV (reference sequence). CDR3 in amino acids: CASSGQAGVSYEQYF. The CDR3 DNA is TGTGCCAGCAGCGGGCAAGCGGGAGTATCCTACGAGCAGTACTTC.

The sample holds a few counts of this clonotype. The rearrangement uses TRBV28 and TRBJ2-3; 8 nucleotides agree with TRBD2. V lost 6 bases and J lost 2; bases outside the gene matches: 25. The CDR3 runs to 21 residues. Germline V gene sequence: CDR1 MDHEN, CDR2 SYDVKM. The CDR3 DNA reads TGTGCCAGCAGCCTTTTTAGGAGCGGGGGAATACCGTCCCCGTACACAGATACGCAGTATTTT. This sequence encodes CASSLFRSGGIPSPYTDTQYF.

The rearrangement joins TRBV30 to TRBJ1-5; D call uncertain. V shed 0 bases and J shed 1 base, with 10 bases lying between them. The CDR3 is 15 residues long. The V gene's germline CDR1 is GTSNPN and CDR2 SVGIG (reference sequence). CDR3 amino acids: CAWSVRELSNQPQHF. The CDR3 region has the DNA TGTGCCTGGAGTGTACGGGAGCTCAGCAATCAGCCCCAGCATTTT.

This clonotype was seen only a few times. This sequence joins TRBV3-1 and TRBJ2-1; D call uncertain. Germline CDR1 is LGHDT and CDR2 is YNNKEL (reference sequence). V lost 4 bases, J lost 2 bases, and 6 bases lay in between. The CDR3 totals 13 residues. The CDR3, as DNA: TGTGCCAGCAGCCGTTTGGCCTACAATGAGCAGTTCTTC. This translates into CASSRLAYNEQFF.

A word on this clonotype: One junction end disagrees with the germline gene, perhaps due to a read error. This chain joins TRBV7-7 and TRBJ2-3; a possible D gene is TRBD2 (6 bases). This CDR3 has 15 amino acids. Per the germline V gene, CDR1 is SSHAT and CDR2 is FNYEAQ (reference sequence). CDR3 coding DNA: TGTGCTAGCAGCTTGGGCAGGGAGGGCACAGATACGCAGTATTTT. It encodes CASSLGREGTDTQYF.

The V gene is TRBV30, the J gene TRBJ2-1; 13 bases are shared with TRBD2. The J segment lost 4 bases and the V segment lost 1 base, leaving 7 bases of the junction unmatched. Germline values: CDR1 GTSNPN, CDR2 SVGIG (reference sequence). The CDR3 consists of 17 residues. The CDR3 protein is CAWSAPGLAGRYNEQFF. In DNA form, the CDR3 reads TGTGCCTGGAGTGCGCCGGGACTAGCGGGGAGGTACAATGAGCAGTTCTTC.

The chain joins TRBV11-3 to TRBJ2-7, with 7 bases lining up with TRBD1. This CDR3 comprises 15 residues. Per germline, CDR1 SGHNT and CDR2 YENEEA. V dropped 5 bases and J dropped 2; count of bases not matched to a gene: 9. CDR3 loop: CASSTHGQAAYEQYV. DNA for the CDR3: TGTGCCAGCAGCACCCACGGACAGGCTGCCTACGAGCAGTACGTC.

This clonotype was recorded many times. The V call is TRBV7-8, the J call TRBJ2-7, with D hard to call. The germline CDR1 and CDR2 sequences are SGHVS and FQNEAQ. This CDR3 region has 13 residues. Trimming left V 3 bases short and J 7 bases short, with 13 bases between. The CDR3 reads CASSFQAGWEQYV. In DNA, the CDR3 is TGTGCCAGCAGCTTTCAGGCAGGCTGGGAGCAGTACGTC.

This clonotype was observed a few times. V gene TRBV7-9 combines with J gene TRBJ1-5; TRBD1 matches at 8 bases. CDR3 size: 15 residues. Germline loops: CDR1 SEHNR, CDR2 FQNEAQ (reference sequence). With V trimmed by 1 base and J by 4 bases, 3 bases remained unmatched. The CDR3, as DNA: TGTGCCAGCAGCTTAGGACAGGGGCGGAATCAGCCCCAGCATTTT. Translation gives CASSLGQGRNQPQHF.

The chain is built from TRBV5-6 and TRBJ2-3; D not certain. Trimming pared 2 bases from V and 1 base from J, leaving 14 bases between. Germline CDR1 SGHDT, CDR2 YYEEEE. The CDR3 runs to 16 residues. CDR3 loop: CASSFYVVVGTDTQYF. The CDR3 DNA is TGTGCCAGCAGCTTCTATGTAGTCGTCGGCACAGATACGCAGTATTTT.

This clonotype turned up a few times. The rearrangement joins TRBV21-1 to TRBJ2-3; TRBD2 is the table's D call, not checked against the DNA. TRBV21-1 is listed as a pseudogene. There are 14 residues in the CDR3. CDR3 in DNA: TGTGCCAGCAGCTCTCCCGGGACTGCCGATACGCAGTATTTT. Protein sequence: CASSSPGTADTQYF.